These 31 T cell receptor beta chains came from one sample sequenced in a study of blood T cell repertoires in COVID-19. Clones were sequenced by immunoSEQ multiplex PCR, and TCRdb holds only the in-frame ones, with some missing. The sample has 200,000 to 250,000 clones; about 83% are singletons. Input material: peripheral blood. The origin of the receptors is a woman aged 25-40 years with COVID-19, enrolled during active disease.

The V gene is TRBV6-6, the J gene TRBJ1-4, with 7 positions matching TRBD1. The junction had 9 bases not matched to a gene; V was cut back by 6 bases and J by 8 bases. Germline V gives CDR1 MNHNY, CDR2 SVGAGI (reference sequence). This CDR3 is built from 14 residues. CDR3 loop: CASSSTGVEEKLFF. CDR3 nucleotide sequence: TGTGCCAGCAGCTCTACAGGGGTGGAGGAAAAACTGTTTTTT.

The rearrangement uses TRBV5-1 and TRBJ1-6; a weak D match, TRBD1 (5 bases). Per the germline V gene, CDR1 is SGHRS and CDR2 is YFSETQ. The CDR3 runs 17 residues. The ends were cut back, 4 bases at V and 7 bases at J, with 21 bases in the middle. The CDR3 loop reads CASSPGLLPQENSPLHF. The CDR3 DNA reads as TGCGCCAGCAGCCCGGGACTCCTCCCTCAGGAGAATTCACCCCTCCACTTT.

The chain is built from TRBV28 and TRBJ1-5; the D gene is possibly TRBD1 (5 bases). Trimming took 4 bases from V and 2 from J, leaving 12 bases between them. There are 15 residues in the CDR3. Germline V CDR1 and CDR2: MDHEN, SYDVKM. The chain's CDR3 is CASSYQGSGNQPQHF. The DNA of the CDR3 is TGTGCCAGCAGTTATCAGGGTTCGGGCAATCAGCCCCAGCATTTT.

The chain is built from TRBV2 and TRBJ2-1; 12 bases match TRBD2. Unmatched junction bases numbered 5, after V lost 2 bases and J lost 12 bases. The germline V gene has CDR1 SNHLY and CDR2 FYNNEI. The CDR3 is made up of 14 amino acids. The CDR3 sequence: CASSERLAGGRQFF. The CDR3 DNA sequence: TGTGCCAGCAGTGAACGGCTAGCGGGGGGGCGGCAGTTCTTC.

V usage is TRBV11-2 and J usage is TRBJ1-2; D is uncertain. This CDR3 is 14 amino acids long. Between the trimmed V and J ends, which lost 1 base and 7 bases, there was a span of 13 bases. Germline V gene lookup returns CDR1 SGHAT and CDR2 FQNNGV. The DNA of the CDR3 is TGTGCCAGCAGCTTAGTATCCAGGTTTGGTGGCTACACCTTC. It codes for CASSLVSRFGGYTF.

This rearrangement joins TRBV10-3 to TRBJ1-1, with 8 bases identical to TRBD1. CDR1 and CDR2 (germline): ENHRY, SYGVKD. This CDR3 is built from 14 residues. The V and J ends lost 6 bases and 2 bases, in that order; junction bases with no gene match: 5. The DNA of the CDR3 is TGTGCCATCAGGACAGGGGCGGGAAACACTGAAGCTTTCTTT. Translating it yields CAIRTGAGNTEAFF.

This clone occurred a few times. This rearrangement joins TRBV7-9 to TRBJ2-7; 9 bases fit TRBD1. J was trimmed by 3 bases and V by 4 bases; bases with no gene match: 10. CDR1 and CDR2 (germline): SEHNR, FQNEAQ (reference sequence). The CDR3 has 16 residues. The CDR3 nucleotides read TGTGCCAGCAGCTCCCGTAGGGGACAGGGTTACTACGAGCAGTACTTC. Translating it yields CASSSRRGQGYYEQYF.

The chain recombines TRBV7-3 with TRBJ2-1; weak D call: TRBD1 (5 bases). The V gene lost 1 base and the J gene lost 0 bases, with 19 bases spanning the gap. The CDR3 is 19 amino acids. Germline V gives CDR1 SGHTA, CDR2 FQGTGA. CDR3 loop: CASSLKCCGAPSSYNEQFF. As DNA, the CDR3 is TGTGCCAGCAGCTTAAAGTGTTGTGGGGCCCCAAGCTCCTACAATGAGCAGTTCTTC.

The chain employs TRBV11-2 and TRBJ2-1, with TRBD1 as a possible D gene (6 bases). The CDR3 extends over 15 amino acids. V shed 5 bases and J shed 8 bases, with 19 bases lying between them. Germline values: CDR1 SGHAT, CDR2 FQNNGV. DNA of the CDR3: TGTGCCAGCAGCCCACAACAGGGACCTCGGCATGAGCAGTTCTTC. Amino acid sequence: CASSPQQGPRHEQFF.

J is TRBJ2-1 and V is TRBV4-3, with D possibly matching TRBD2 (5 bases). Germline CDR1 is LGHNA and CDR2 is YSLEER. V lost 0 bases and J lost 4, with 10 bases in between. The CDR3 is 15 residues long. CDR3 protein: CASSQDRGAYNEQFF. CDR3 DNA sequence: TGCGCCAGCAGCCAAGATCGGGGAGCGTACAATGAGCAGTTCTTC.

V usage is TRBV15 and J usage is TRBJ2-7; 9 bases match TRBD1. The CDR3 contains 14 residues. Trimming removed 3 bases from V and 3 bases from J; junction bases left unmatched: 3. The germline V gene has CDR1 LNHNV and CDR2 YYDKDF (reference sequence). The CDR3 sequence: CATSRADRGYEQYF. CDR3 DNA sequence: TGTGCCACCAGCAGGGCGGACAGGGGCTACGAGCAGTACTTC.

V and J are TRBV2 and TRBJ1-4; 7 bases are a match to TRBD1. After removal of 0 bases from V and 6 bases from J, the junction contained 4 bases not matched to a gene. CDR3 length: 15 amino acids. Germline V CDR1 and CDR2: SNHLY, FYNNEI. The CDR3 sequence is CASSEARGLDEKLFF. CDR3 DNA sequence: TGTGCCAGCAGTGAAGCAAGGGGGCTTGATGAAAAACTGTTTTTT.

Written as DNA, the CDR3 is TGTGCCAGCAAGCTAGCGGGGGAAGACAATGAGCAGTTCTTC. Protein sequence: CASKLAGEDNEQFF. This chain joins TRBV6-5 and TRBJ2-1, with TRBD2 matching 10 bases. Germline-derived CDR1 and CDR2 are MNHEY and SVGAGI. CDR3 length: 14 amino acids. V gave up 7 bases and J gave up 5 bases; unmatched junction bases: 5.

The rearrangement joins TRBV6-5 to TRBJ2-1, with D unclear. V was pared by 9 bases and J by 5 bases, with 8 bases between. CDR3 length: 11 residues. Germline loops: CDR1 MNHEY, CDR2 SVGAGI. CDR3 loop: CASDNHNEQFF. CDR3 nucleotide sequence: TGTGCCAGTGACAACCACAATGAGCAGTTCTTC.

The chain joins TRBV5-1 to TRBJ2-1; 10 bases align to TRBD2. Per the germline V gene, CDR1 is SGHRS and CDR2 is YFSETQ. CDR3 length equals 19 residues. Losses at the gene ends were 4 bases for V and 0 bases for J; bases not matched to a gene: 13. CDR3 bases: TGCGCCAGCAGCCCTTGGTTAAGAGTAGCGGGAGGCTCCTACAATGAGCAGTTCTTC. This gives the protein CASSPWLRVAGGSYNEQFF.

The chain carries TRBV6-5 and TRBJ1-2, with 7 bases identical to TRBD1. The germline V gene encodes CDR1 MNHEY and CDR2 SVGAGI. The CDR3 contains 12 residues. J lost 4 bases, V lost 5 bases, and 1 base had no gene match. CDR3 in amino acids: CASSTGVYGYTF. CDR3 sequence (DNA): TGTGCCAGCAGTACAGGGGTCTATGGCTACACCTTC.

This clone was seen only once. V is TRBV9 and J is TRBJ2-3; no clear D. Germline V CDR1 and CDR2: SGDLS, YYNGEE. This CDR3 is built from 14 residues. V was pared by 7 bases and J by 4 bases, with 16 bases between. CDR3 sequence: CASGPLGSADTQYF. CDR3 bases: TGTGCCAGCGGCCCTTTGGGCAGTGCAGATACGCAGTATTTT.

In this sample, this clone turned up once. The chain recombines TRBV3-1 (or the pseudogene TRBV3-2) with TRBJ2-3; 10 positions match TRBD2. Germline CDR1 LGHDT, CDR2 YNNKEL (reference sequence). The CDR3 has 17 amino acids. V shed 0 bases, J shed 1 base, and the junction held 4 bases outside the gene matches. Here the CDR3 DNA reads TGTGCCAGCAGCCAAGACCAACTAGCGGGACGCACAGATACGCAGTATTTT. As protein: CASSQDQLAGRTDTQYF.

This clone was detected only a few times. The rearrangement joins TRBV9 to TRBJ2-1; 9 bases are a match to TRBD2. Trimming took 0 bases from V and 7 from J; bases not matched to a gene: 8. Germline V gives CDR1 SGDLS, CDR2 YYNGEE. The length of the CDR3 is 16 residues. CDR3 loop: CASSVDLAGRRNEQFF. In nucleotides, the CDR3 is TGTGCCAGCAGCGTAGACCTAGCGGGAAGGAGAAATGAGCAGTTCTTC. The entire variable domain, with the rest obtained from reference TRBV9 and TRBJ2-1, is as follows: DSGVTQTPKHLITATGQRVTLRCSPRSGDLSVYWYQQSLDQGLQFLIQYYNGEERAKGNILERFSAQQFPDLHSELNLSSLELGDSALYFCASSVDLAGRRNEQFFGPGTRLTVL.

CDR3 residues: CATSREGQRANTGELFF. Written as DNA, the CDR3 is TGTGCCACCAGCAGAGAAGGGCAGCGGGCGAACACCGGGGAGCTGTTTTTT. This chain links TRBV15 with TRBJ2-2; D is possibly TRBD2 (6 bases). The CDR3 loop spans 17 amino acids. The ends were cut back, 0 bases at V and 0 bases at J, with 11 bases in the middle. Germline lookup yields CDR1 LNHNV and CDR2 YYDKDF (reference sequence).

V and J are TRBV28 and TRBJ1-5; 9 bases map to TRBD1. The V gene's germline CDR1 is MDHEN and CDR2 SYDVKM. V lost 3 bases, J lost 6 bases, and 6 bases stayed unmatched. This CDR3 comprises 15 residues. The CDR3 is CASSLGDREIQPQHF. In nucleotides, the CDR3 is TGTGCCAGCAGTTTGGGGGACAGGGAGATTCAGCCCCAGCATTTT.

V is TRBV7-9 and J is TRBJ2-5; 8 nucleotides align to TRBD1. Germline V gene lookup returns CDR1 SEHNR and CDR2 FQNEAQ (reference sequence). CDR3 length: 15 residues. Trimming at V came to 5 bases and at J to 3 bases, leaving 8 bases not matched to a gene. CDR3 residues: CASSLPRGLEETQYF. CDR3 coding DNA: TGTGCCAGCAGCCTGCCCAGGGGGCTCGAAGAGACCCAGTACTTC.

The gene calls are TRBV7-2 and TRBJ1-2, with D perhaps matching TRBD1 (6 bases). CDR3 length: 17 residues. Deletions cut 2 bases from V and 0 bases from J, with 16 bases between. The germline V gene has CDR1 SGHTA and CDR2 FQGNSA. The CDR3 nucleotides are TGTGCCAGCAGCTTAAAAGACAGGCGAGAAGCTAACTATGGCTACACCTTC. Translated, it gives CASSLKDRREANYGYTF.

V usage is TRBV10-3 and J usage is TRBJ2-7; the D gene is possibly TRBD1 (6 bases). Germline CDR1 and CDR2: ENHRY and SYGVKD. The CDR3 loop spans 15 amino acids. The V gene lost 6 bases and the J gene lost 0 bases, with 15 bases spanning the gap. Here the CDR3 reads CAIRGDTGSSYEQYF. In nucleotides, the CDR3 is TGTGCCATCAGGGGAGACACAGGGAGCTCCTACGAGCAGTACTTC.

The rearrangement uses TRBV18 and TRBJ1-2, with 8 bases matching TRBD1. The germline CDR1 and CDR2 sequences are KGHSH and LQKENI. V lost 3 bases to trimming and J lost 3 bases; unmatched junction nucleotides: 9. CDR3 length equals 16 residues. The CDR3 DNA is TGTGCCAGCTCACCCCCCCCACAGGGGGTGGACTATGGCTACACCTTC. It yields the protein CASSPPPQGVDYGYTF. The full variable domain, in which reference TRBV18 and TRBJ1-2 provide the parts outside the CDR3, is NAGVMQNPRHLVRRRGQEARLRCSPMKGHSHVYWYRQLPEEGLKFMVYLQKENIIDESGMPKERFSAEFPKEGPSILRIQQVVRGDSAAYFCASSPPPQGVDYGYTFGSGTRLTVV.

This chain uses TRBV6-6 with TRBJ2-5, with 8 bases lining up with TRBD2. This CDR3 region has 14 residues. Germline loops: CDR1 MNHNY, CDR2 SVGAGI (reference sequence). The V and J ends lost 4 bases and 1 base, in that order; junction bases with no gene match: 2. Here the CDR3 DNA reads TGTGCCAGCAGTTTTCGGGAGGGCCAAGAGACCCAGTACTTC. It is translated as CASSFREGQETQYF.

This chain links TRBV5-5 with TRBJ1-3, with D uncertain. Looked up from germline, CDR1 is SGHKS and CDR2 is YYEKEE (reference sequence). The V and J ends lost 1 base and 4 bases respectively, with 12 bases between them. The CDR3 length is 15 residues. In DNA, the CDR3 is TGTGCCAGCAGCTTGAATTTGGGCTCAGGAAACACCATATATTTT. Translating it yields CASSLNLGSGNTIYF.

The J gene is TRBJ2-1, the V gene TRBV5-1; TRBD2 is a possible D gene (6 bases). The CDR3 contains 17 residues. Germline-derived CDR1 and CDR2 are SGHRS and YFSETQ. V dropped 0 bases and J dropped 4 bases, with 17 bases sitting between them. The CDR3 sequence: CASSLGRVAVTYNEQFF. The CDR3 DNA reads TGCGCCAGCAGCTTGGGCCGGGTAGCGGTAACTTACAATGAGCAGTTCTTC.

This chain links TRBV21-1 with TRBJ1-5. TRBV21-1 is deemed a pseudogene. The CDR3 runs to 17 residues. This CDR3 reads CASSKSGGKDSNQPQHF. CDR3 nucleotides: TGTGCCAGCAGCAAAAGCGGGGGGAAGGATAGCAATCAGCCCCAGCATTTT.

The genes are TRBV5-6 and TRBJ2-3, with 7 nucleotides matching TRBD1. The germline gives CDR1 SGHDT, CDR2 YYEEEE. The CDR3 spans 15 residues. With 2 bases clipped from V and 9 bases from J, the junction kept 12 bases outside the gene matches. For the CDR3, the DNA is TGTGCCAGCAGCTTCCCCTATATGGAGACAGGGACGCAGTATTTT. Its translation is CASSFPYMETGTQYF.

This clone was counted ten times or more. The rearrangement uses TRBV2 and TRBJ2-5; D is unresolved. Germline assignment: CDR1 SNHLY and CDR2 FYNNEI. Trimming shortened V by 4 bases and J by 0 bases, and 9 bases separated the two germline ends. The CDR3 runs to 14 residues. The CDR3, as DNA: TGTGCCAGCAGTGGGAGTGAATACCAAGAGACCCAGTACTTC. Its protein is CASSGSEYQETQYF.